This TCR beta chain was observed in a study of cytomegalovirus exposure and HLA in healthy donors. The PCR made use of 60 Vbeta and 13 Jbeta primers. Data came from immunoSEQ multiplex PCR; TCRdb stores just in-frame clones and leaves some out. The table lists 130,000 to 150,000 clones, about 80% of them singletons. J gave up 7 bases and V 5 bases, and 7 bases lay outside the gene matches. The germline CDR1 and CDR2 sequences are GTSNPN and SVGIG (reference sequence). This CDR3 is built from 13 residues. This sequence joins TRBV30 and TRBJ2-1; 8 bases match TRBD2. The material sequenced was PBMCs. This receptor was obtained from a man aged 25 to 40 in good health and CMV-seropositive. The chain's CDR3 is CAWGAGDRNEQFF. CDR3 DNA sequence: TGTGCCTGGGGAGCGGGAGATCGGAATGAGCAGTTCTTC.